This TCR beta chain appears in the sequencing data of a study of chemoradiotherapy in HPV16-positive cancers (dated by TCRdb to the early 2020s). Turning to the overall study: Using functional T-cell assays on cells from a couple of HPV16-positive patients, the researchers defined candidate HPV-specific T-cell clones and common TCR motifs. The study set out to ask whether T-cell immunity against the HPV oncoproteins E6 and E7 changes over the course of chemoradiotherapy and whether that immunity affects survival. The candidate HPV-specific TCRs and motifs were then tracked in TCR repertoires from 86 patients with HPV-related cancers.

Of note for this clone: Its antigen is currently not known. No quality values exist for individual bases; no much larger clone is one base distant.

Repertoires were sampled repeatedly over the course of chemoradiotherapy so that clonal expansion in the tumor microenvironment could be followed. Library preparation was by the immunoSEQ multiplex PCR assay. TCRdb stores this immuneACCESS table with in-frame sequences only. Part of the clones is absent; in the studies checked, under half of the shortfall reflects unresolved V genes, and no reason is known for the rest. This sample is represented by tens of thousands of clones; approximately 90% of them were singletons. The ten most abundant clones make up about 3.1% of the sample. CDR1 is given as MNHEY and CDR2 as SVGAGI, both from the germline V gene. A distance of 17 bases separates the germline ends of V and J, which lose 0 bases and 6 bases respectively. The CDR3, from cysteine to phenylalanine, totals 16 residues. CDR3 DNA is the only sequence kept; it has 48 bases, read in frame from the first base.

What the work shows at the level of the full study, not this receptor alone: In HPV16-positive patients, expansion of HPV-responsive T cells during chemoradiotherapy was found to be associated with improved recurrence-free survival. The survival association was reported for HPV16-positive patients, and the functional definition of HPV-specific T cells was derived from only two HPV16-positive patients. Expansion of candidate HPV-specific clones and E7-related TCR motifs was observed in the tumor microenvironment during treatment, whereas no such expansion was observed for non-HPV-specific T cells.

Here the chain combines TRBV6-5 and TRBJ1-2; TRBD1 could be the D gene, as 6 bases match. Sequences were derived from blood, sampled from a patient who underwent chemoradiotherapy. The sequence came from a human donor with HPV-associated anogenital cancer. The CDR3 protein is CASSYSNLGRGDGYTF. Read as DNA, the sequence is TGTGCCAGCAGTTACTCGAATCTCGGCAGGGGCGATGGCTACACCTTC.